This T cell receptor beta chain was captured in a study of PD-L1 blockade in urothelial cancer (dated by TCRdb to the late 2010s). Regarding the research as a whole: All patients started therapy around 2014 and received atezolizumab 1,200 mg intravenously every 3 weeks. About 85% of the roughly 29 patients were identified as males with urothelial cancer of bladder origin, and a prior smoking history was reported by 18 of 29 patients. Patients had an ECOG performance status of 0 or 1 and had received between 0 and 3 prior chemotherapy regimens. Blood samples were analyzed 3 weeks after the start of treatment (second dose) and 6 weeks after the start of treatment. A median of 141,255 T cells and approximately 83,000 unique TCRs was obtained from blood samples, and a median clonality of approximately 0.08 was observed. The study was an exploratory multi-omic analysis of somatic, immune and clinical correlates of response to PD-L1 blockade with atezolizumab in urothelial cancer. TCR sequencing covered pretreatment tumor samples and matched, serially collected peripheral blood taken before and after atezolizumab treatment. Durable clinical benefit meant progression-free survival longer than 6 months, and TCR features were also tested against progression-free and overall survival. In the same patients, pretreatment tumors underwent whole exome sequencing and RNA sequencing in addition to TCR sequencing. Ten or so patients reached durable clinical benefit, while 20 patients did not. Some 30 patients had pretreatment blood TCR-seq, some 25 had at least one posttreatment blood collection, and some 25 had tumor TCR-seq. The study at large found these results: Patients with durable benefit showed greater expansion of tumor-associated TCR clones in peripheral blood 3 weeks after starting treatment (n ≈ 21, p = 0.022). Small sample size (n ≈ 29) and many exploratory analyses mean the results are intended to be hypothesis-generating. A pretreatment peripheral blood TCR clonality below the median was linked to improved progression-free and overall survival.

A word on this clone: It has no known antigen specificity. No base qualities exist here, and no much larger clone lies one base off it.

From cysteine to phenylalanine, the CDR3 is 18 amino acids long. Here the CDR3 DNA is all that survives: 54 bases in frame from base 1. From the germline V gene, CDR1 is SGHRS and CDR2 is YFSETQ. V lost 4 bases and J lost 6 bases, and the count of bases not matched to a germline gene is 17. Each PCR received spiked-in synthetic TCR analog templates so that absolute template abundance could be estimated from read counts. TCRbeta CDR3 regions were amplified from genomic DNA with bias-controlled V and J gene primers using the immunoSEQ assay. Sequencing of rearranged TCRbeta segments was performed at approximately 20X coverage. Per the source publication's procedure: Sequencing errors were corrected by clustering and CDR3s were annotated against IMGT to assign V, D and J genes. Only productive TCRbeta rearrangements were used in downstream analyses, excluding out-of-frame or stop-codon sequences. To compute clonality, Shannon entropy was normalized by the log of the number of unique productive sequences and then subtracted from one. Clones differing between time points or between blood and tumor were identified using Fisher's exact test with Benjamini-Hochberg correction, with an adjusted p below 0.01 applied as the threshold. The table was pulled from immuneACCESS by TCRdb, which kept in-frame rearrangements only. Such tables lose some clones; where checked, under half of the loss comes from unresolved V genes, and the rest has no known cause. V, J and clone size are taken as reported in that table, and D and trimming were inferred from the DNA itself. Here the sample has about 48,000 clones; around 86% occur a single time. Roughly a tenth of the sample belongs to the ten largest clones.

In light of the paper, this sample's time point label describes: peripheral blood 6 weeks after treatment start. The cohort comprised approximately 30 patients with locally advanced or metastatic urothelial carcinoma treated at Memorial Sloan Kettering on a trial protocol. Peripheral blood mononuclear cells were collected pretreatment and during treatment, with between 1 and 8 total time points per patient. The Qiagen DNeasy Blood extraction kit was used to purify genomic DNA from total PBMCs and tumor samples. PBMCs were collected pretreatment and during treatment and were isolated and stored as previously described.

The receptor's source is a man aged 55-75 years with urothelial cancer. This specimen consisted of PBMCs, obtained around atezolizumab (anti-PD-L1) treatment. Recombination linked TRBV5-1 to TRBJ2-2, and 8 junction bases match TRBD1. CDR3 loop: CASSHNPPGQGSAGELFF. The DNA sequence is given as TGCGCCAGCAGCCACAACCCCCCAGGACAGGGAAGCGCCGGGGAGCTGTTTTTT.